This TCR beta chain was profiled in a study of T cell repertoires in cytomegalovirus infection. A note on this clonotype: What it recognizes is unknown.

Looked up from germline, CDR1 is MNHEY and CDR2 is SMNVEV (reference sequence). The V end was cut by 5 bases, the J end by 4 bases, with 15 bases between. CDR3 length: 15 residues. Each CDR3 protein is one row after TCRdb ran MiXCR on the reads. Of under 500,000 distinct CDR3 sequences in the sample, roughly 46% were seen once. The receptor's source is a human donor in good health (CMV status not recorded). Some clones in this sample may be carry-over from other donors' samples. The chain recombines TRBV27 with TRBJ2-1; perhaps TRBD2 as D (6 bases). The sequencing used cultured PBMCs, collected from culture after CMV antigen stimulation. The CDR3 here is CASSPSGLLYNEQFF. CDR3 bases: TGTGCCAGCAGTCCGTCGGGACTTCTATACAATGAGCAGTTCTTC.